This T cell receptor (beta chain) was documented in a study of blood T cell repertoires in COVID-19 (dated by TCRdb to the early 2020s). Regarding the study in general: The collaborator samples originated in the United States, Italy and Spain and spanned the acute and convalescent phases of COVID-19. The prospective study material was composed of cDNA or gDNA derived from T cells, B-cell-depleted T cells, or PBMCs. Deeply sampled blood TCRbeta repertoires from subjects exposed to, actively infected with, or recovered from COVID-19 were included in the dataset. The repertoires were released in a freely available public database meant as a resource for research on the immune response to SARS-CoV-2. The samples were drawn from the first 160 participants of the ongoing ImmuneRACE study and from 1,254 subjects provided by 6 global collaborators. Sample metadata almost always included a de-identified subject ID, COVID-19 status, age in years and sex. HLA class I and class II types, where available, came from metadata supplied by the sample provider rather than from assay-based typing.

As to this clone: Its antigen is still unknown. Within one base of it there is no much larger clone, and no base qualities were kept.

The immunoSEQ Assay, a bias-controlled multiplex PCR, was used to amplify TCRbeta CDR3 regions from genomic DNA. The paper's processing steps were these. Nucleated cell counts per sample were estimated from amplification of reference gene primers within the assay. To quantify the absolute abundance of each unique TCRbeta CDR3 rearrangement, sequence reads were collapsed and filtered. For each sample, productive Simpson clonality was calculated as the square root of Simpson's diversity index over productive rearrangements. The table comes from immuneACCESS by way of TCRdb, which keeps in-frame sequences with V and J called. Part of the clones is missing from these tables; in studies checked, under half for an unresolved V gene and the rest for unknown reasons. D and trimming come from the DNA, and the V and J calls and clone size come from that table. This sample comprises about 140,000 clones, about three quarters of them detected only once. The ten biggest clones cover around 13% of the sample.

Collaborating institutions collected whole blood in K2EDTA tubes following their own protocols. For TCRbeta analysis, collaborators shipped samples in one of three forms: frozen whole blood, isolated PBMCs, or DNA extracted from either of those sample types. General findings and caveats noted by the study authors: Clinical and demographic metadata were provided uncurated, with the amount varying by source and participant.

The junction shows trimming of 2 bases on V and 3 bases on J, plus 16 bases between the germline ends. For CDR1 and CDR2, the germline V gene (reference sequence) lists MNHEY and SMNVEV. From cysteine to phenylalanine, the CDR3 is 16 amino acids long. This entry keeps only the CDR3 DNA: 48 bases, framed from base 1. The rearrangement joined TRBV27 to TRBJ1-1, with TRBD1 as a weak D call on 6 bases. Sequenced: peripheral blood. The TCR sequence derives from a man older than 75 with acute or convalescent COVID-19. CDR3 sequence: CASSLGQGRGYTEAFF. The sequenced DNA is TGTGCCAGCAGTTTAGGGCAGGGGAGAGGGTACACTGAAGCTTTCTTT.